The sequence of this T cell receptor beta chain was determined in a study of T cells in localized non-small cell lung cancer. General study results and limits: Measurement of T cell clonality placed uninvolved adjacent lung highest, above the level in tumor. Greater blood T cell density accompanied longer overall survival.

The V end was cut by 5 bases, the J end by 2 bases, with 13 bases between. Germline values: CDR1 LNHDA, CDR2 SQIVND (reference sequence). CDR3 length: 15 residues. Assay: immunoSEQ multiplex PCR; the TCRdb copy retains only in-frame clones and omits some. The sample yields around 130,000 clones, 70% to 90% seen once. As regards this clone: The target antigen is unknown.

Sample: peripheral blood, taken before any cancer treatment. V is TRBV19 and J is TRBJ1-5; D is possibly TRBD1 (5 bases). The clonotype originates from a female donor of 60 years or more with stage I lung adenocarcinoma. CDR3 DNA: TGTGCCAGTAGTGCTTCTCTGGGGGGCAATCAGCCCCAGCATTTT. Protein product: CASSASLGGNQPQHF.